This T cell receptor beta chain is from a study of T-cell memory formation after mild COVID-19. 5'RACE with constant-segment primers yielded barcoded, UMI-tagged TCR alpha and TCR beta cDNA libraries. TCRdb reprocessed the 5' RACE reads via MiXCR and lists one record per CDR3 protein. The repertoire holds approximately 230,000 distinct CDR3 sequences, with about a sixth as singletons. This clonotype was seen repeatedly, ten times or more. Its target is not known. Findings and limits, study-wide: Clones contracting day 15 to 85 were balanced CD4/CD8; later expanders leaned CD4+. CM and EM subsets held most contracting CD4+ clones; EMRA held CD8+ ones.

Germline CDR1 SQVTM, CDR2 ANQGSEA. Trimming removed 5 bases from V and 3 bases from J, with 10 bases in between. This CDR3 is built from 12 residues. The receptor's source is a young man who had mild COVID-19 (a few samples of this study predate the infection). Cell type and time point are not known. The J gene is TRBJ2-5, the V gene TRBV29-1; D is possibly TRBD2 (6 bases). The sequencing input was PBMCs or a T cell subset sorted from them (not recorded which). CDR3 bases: TGCAGCGTTCGCGGGGCAAAAGAGACCCAGTACTTC. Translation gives CSVRGAKETQYF.